This T cell receptor beta chain was captured by sequencing in a study of blood T cell repertoires in COVID-19. For the study at large: Whether acute or convalescent, the COVID-19 samples came from the United States, Italy and Spain. Nucleic acid was either cDNA or gDNA, and it came from T cells, B-cell-depleted T cells, or PBMCs.

The V segment lost 2 bases and the J segment 1 base; nucleotides outside the gene matches: 2. The germline CDR1 and CDR2 sequences are SQVTM and ANQGSEA. The CDR3 sequence is 15 residues long. In the study's own analysis: Estimation of nucleated cell counts relied on the amplification of reference gene primers. Profiled with immunoSEQ multiplex PCR; TCRdb holds only in-frame clones, not every one. V and J calls and clone size come straight from that table; D and trimming were deduced from the DNA. The sample consists of 300,000 to 400,000 clones, approximately 90% of them appearing once. This clonotype was obtained from a woman between 18 and 29 years old who had recovered from COVID-19. Sequencing input: peripheral blood. V usage is TRBV29-1 and J usage is TRBJ2-6; 7 bases are a match to TRBD1. The CDR3 DNA reads as TGCAGCGTTGAACAGGGGGATTCTGGGGCCAACGTCCTGACTTTC. Protein product: CSVEQGDSGANVLTF.